This T cell receptor beta chain is drawn from a study of T cell responses to AZD1222 COVID-19 vaccine. Overall study results and limits: There were vaccine-associated CD4 TCRs across spike, dominant at 160-218 and 743-854. It was only after the peak T cell response that any repertoires were sampled.

Here immunoSEQ multiplex PCR was the method, and the copy in TCRdb shows in-frame clones only, minus some. The repertoire holds 110,000 or so clones, with roughly 90% as singletons. The V gene lost 2 bases and the J gene lost 8 bases, with 10 bases spanning the gap. Germline V CDR1 and CDR2: SEHNR, FQNEAQ (reference sequence). The CDR3 has 14 amino acids. On this clone itself: Antigen: not known.

The V call is TRBV7-9, the J call TRBJ1-6, with unresolved D. The sample was peripheral blood, taken on day 0 of AZD1222 vaccination. The sequence was obtained from an adult in good health. The CDR3 nucleotides read TGTGCCAGCAGCTTAAGCGGGGTTTATTCACCCCTCCACTTT. This codes for CASSLSGVYSPLHF. Full variable domain (outside the CDR3, taken from reference TRBV7-9 and TRBJ1-6): DTGVSQNPRHKITKRGQNVTFRCDPISEHNRLYWYRQTLGQGPEFLTYFQNEAQLEKSRLLSDRFSAERPKGSFSTLEIQRTEQGDSAMYLCASSLSGVYSPLHFGNGTRLTVT.